A selection of T cell receptor beta chains follows, all from one sample in a study of shared clonotypes between healthy human individuals. This table comes from immunoSEQ multiplex PCR, and its TCRdb copy is limited to in-frame clones, with some not included. Found here are under 300,000 clones, 65% of them singletons; the top ten hold around 10%. The sequencing sample was made of memory CD4+ T cells sorted from blood. The receptors here all came from a man between 25 and 39 years old in good health. The CDR3 runs from the conserved cysteine through the conserved F or W. D genes are given only for firm matches. Some rows have no size entry. The others give once, few or many, or a class for an expanded clone.

CDR3 | DNA | J | V | D | length | size
CASSAQLAGGPTGELFF | TGTGCCAGCAGTGCCCAACTAGCGGGAGGGCCCACCGGGGAGCTGTTTTTT | TRBJ2-2 | TRBV2 | TRBD2 | 17 | .
CASSNQPGIAYEQYF | TGCGCCAGCAGCAACCAACCCGGGATTGCCTACGAGCAGTACTTC | TRBJ2-7 | TRBV5-1 | . | 15 | .
CASSVNRGSGQPQHF | TGTGCCAGCAGTGTGAACAGGGGATCTGGGCAGCCCCAGCATTTT | TRBJ1-5 | TRBV6-1 | TRBD1 | 15 | .
CASSQAGAGNTIYF | TGTGCCAGCAGCCAGGCCGGGGCGGGAAACACCATATATTTT | TRBJ1-3 | TRBV4-2 | . | 14 | .
CASSETASYEQYF | TGTGCCAGCAGTGAGACAGCCTCCTACGAGCAGTACTTC | TRBJ2-7 | TRBV25-1 | . | 13 | .
CASSFREGRQPQHF | TGTGCCAGCAGCTTCCGAGAGGGGAGACAGCCCCAGCATTTT | TRBJ1-5 | TRBV7-2 | . | 14 | few
CASSVGVIPGQTQETQYF | TGTGCCAGCAGCGTAGGCGTGATACCGGGACAGACTCAAGAGACCCAGTACTTC | TRBJ2-5 | TRBV9 | TRBD1 | 18 | .
CASSPDTGSYNEQFF | TGCGCCAGCAGCCCGGATACGGGCTCCTACAATGAGCAGTTCTTC | TRBJ2-1 | TRBV5-1 | . | 15 | .
CASSPDGGNQPQHF | TGTGCCAGCAGTCCGGACGGTGGCAATCAGCCCCAGCATTTT | TRBJ1-5 | TRBV2 | . | 14 | .
CASSASGTENQPQHF | TGTGCCAGCAGCGCATCCGGGACAGAAAATCAGCCCCAGCATTTT | TRBJ1-5 | TRBV9 | TRBD1 | 15 | once
CASSPTGAGNTEAFF | TGTGCCAGCAGCCCCACAGGGGCAGGGAACACTGAAGCTTTCTTT | TRBJ1-1 | TRBV7-3 | TRBD1 | 15 | .
CASSTTEATNEKLFF | TGCGCCAGCAGCACAACGGAAGCAACTAATGAAAAACTGTTTTTT | TRBJ1-4 | TRBV5-1 | . | 15 | .
CASSPSPGTGGDNEQFF | TGTGCCAGCAGCCCCTCCCCCGGGACAGGGGGTGACAATGAGCAGTTCTTC | TRBJ2-1 | TRBV5-8 | TRBD1 | 17 | few
CASSHQTGAPYEQYF | TGTGCCAGCAGCCATCAGACAGGGGCCCCCTACGAGCAGTACTTC | TRBJ2-7 | TRBV14 | TRBD1 | 15 | .
CASSRGQNEKLFF | TGTGCCAGCTCACGGGGTCAGAATGAAAAACTGTTTTTT | TRBJ1-4 | TRBV18 | . | 13 | .
CASRTGNRETQYF | TGTGCCAGCAGAACAGGGAATCGGGAGACCCAGTACTTC | TRBJ2-5 | TRBV5-4 | . | 13 | .
CASRSTGDEQYF | TGTGCCAGCAGGTCGACAGGGGACGAGCAGTACTTC | TRBJ2-7 | TRBV28 | TRBD1 | 12 | .
CASSLDSTKQETQYF | TGCGCCAGCAGCTTGGATTCGACAAAGCAAGAGACCCAGTACTTC | TRBJ2-5 | TRBV5-1 | . | 15 | .
CASREAVSGNTIYF | TGCGCCAGCAGGGAGGCAGTCTCTGGAAACACCATATATTTT | TRBJ1-3 | TRBV5-1 | . | 14 | .
CASSAGAYEQYF | TGTGCCAGCAGCGCCGGGGCCTACGAGCAGTACTTC | TRBJ2-7 | TRBV7-9 | . | 12 | few
CAISDHTGVGSGANVLTF | TGTGCCATCAGTGACCACACAGGGGTCGGTTCTGGGGCCAACGTCCTGACTTTC | TRBJ2-6 | TRBV10-3 | TRBD1 | 18 | few
CASSLDSRVRSVQYF | TGTGCCAGCAGCTTGGATAGCAGGGTCCGGTCAGTGCAGTACTTC | TRBJ2-7 | TRBV5-6 | . | 15 | few
CATSRTTDTQYF | TGTGCCACCAGCAGAACCACAGATACGCAGTATTTT | TRBJ2-3 | TRBV15 | . | 12 | .
CASSEQGHNEKLFF | TGTGCCAGCAGCGAACAGGGCCATAATGAAAAACTGTTTTTT | TRBJ1-4 | TRBV6-1 | . | 14 | .
CASSEPREAGANVLTF | TGCGCCAGCAGCGAACCAAGGGAAGCTGGGGCCAACGTCCTGACTTTC | TRBJ2-6 | TRBV5-1 | . | 16 | .
CASSSRKQGRETQYF | TGTGCCAGCAGTTCAAGAAAGCAGGGACGGGAGACCCAGTACTTC | TRBJ2-5 | TRBV28 | . | 15 | once
CASSPSRANEKLFF | TGTGCCAGCAGCCCAAGTAGAGCCAATGAAAAACTGTTTTTT | TRBJ1-4 | TRBV6-1 | . | 14 | many
CASSFRGETEAFF | TGTGCCAGCAGCTTTAGGGGAGAGACTGAAGCTTTCTTT | TRBJ1-1 | TRBV5-6 | . | 13 | many
CASSMTSTDTQYF | TGCGCCAGCAGCATGACTAGCACAGATACGCAGTATTTT | TRBJ2-3 | TRBV5-1 | . | 13 | .
CASRAPGSSYNEQFF | TGCGCCAGCAGAGCACCCGGGAGCTCCTACAATGAGCAGTTCTTC | TRBJ2-1 | TRBV10-2 | . | 15 | .
CASSGLGMGPTYVFF | TGCGCCAGCAGTGGGTTGGGAATGGGACCCACTTACGTCTTCTTC | TRBJ2-1 | TRBV10-1 | . | 15 | .
CASSLDTLLMGEQFF | TGTGCCAGCAGCTTAGACACTCTCCTTATGGGTGAGCAGTTCTTC | TRBJ2-1 | TRBV7-9 | . | 15 | .
CASSKGLAGGQETQYF | TGTGCCAGCAGCAAGGGACTAGCGGGAGGGCAAGAGACCCAGTACTTC | TRBJ2-5 | TRBV9 | TRBD2 | 16 | few
CASQGDSNQPQHF | TGTGCCAGCCAAGGGGACAGTAATCAGCCCCAGCATTTT | TRBJ1-5 | TRBV28 | TRBD1 | 13 | .
CASSLQRNEKLFF | TGCGCCAGCAGTCTCCAGCGCAATGAAAAACTGTTTTTT | TRBJ1-4 | TRBV5-1 | . | 13 | .
CASSFGRGIEQFF | TGTGCCAGCAGTTTTGGGCGGGGGATCGAGCAGTTCTTC | TRBJ2-1 | TRBV5-4 | TRBD2 | 13 | .
CASARDSNTEAFF | TGTGCCAGCGCCCGGGACAGTAACACTGAAGCTTTCTTT | TRBJ1-1 | TRBV2 | TRBD1 | 13 | few
CASRMGQSTNEKLFF | TGCGCCAGCAGAATGGGGCAGTCAACTAATGAAAAACTGTTTTTT | TRBJ1-4 | TRBV10-2 | . | 15 | .
CASSLSSGTSYEQYF | TGTGCCAGCAGCTTATCGTCCGGGACTTCCTACGAGCAGTACTTC | TRBJ2-7 | TRBV7-2 | . | 15 | .
CASSWTSGSYEQYF | TGTGCCAGCAGCTGGACTAGCGGGAGCTACGAGCAGTACTTC | TRBJ2-7 | TRBV9 | TRBD2 | 14 | .
CASSPILPGLYNEQFF | TGTGCCAGCAGCCCGATTTTACCGGGACTCTACAATGAGCAGTTCTTC | TRBJ2-1 | TRBV7-2 | . | 16 | .
CASSRGPNSGNTIYF | TGTGCCAGCAGTCGAGGACCGAACTCTGGAAACACCATATATTTT | TRBJ1-3 | TRBV6-6 | . | 15 | once
CASSVLDGPQETQYF | TGTGCCAGCAGCGTATTAGACGGCCCTCAAGAGACCCAGTACTTC | TRBJ2-5 | TRBV9 | . | 15 | once
CASSSRVGNPGELFF | TGTGCCAGCAGCTCCCGGGTGGGGAATCCCGGGGAGCTGTTTTTT | TRBJ2-2 | TRBV5-4 | . | 15 | .
CASSPGVGTGRLAVHNEQFF | TGCGCCAGCAGCCCGGGGGTCGGGACAGGGAGACTAGCGGTACACAATGAGCAGTTCTTC | TRBJ2-1 | TRBV5-1 | . | 20 | .
CASTSRLYEQYF | TGTGCCAGCACGTCGCGGCTCTACGAGCAGTACTTC | TRBJ2-7 | TRBV7-4 | . | 12 | .
CASRAVPGRGETQYF | TGTGCCAGCAGAGCGGTCCCGGGACGGGGGGAGACCCAGTACTTC | TRBJ2-5 | TRBV5-5 | . | 15 | few
CASSFRGNSNQPQHF | TGTGCCAGCAGTTTCAGGGGTAACAGCAATCAGCCCCAGCATTTT | TRBJ1-5 | TRBV28 | . | 15 | once